This entry describes one T cell receptor (beta chain). PCR primers comprised 60 Vbeta and 13 Jbeta primers. Here immunoSEQ multiplex PCR was the method, and the copy in TCRdb shows in-frame clones only, minus some. The repertoire consists of 180,000 or so clones, with around 76% occurring once and the leading ten covering about 2.1%. In nominal health when sampled, donors likely had unrecorded immune exposures nonetheless. These data come from a study of cytomegalovirus exposure and HLA in healthy donors. The CDR3 totals 14 residues. Trimming stripped 5 bases from V and 5 bases from J, with 12 bases between. Germline values: CDR1 MDHEN, CDR2 SYDVKM.

The V call is TRBV28, the J call TRBJ2-2; TRBD1 might be the D (6 bases). The specimen sequenced was PBMCs. This TCR was recovered from a woman aged 25 to 39 in good health and CMV-seropositive. The chain's CDR3 is CASSTVTGTGELFF. The CDR3 DNA sequence: TGTGCCAGCAGTACTGTTACAGGGACCGGGGAGCTGTTTTTT.